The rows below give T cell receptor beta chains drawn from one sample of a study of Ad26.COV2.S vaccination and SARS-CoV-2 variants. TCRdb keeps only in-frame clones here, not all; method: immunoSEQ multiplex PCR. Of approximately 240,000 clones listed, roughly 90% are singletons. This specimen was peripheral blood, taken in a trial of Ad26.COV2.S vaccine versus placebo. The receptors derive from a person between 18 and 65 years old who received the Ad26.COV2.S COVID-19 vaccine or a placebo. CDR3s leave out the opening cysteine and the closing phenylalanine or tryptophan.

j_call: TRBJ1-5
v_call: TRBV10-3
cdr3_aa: AIRPGSDPNQPQH

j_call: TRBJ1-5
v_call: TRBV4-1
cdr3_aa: ASSAGFLGPQH

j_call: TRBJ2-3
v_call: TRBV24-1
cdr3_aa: ATSDFPGTDTQY

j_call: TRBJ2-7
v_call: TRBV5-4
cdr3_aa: ATRGGGAADEQY

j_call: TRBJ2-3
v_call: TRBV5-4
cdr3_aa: ASRADSGSDTQY

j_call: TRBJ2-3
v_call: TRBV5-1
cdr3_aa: ASRARTVYTDTQY

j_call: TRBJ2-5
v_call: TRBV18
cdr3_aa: ASSPPGEGARAETQY

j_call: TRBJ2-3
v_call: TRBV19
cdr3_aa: ASRGITTSTDTQY

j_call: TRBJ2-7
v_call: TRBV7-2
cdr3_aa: ASSPGFGFEQY

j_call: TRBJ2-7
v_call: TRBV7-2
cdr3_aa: ASSLELAGVEQY

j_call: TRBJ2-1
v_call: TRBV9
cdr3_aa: ASSVAVAIPYNEQF

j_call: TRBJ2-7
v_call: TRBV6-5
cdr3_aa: ASSTWDRGSGEQY

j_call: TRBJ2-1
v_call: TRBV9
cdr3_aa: ASSAFLRDNNEQF